The 25 T cell receptor beta chains in this list originate from one sample, sequenced in a study of control samples from healthy donors and cancer patients (dated by TCRdb to the early 2020s). Receptor amplification or capture employed the immunoSEQ multiplex PCR assay. This immuneACCESS table, as held by TCRdb, lists in-frame sequences with V and J called but not all clones. Of the missing ones, under half trace to an unresolved V gene in checked studies; the others have no known cause. For this sample the table gives around 250,000 clones, of which 82% were detected only once. About 14% of the sample belongs to the ten largest clones. Sequences were obtained from PBMCs. The receptor source for this set is a woman aged 55-75 years with lung cancer.

The V gene is TRBV10-2, the J gene TRBJ1-1; perhaps TRBD1 as D (6 bases). The length of the CDR3 is 14 residues. CDR1 is WSHSY, CDR2 SAAADI, per germline. Trimming pared 3 bases from V and 4 bases from J, leaving 12 bases between. The CDR3 DNA follows: TGCGCCAGCAGTGAAGCAGGGGTGGGCACTGAAGCTTTCTTT. It codes for CASSEAGVGTEAFF.

The V and J genes are TRBV19 and TRBJ2-3; D gene unclear. The CDR3 has 15 amino acids. Trimming removed 1 base at V and 1 base at J, with 9 bases between. Germline lookup yields CDR1 LNHDA and CDR2 SQIVND (reference sequence). The CDR3 DNA reads as TGTGCCAGTAGTATAGTGTCAACCCGCACAGATACGCAGTATTTT. Protein product: CASSIVSTRTDTQYF. The variable domain in full, completed from reference TRBV19 and TRBJ2-3, reads DGGITQSPKYLFRKEGQNVTLSCEQNLNHDAMYWYRQDPGQGLRLIYYSQIVNDFQKGDIAEGYSVSREKKESFPLTVTSAQKNPTAFYLCASSIVSTRTDTQYFGPGTRLTVL.

The chain has TRBV12-3 or TRBV12-4 and TRBJ2-7; TRBD1 aligns across 7 bases. V was clipped by 6 bases and J by 2 bases; unmatched bases: 4. The CDR3 length is 13 residues. CDR3 protein: CASRGQSTYEQYF. The CDR3 bases are TGTGCCAGCAGGGGACAGAGTACCTACGAGCAGTACTTC.

The chain has TRBV3-1 (or the pseudogene TRBV3-2) and TRBJ2-3; a possible D gene is TRBD2 (6 bases). This CDR3 has 16 residues. Germline V lookup: CDR1 LGHDT, CDR2 YNNKEL (reference sequence). V lost 4 bases to trimming and J lost 10 bases, with 24 bases between them. The CDR3 DNA reads as TGTGCCAGCAGCCGGGGAACCCGGGACTTCCTGGGGGCGCAGTATTTT. Translated: CASSRGTRDFLGAQYF.

The chain combines TRBV7-2 with TRBJ2-1, with D perhaps TRBD1 (5 bases). The CDR3 has 13 amino acids. Trimming shortened V by 0 bases and J by 7 bases, and 7 bases separated the two germline ends. CDR1 is SGHTA and CDR2 is FQGNSA in the germline V gene. The CDR3 spells CASSLARANEQFF. In nucleotides, the CDR3 is TGTGCCAGCAGCTTAGCCAGGGCGAATGAGCAGTTCTTC. The complete variable domain, with remaining parts taken from reference TRBV7-2 and TRBJ2-1, reads GAGVSQSPSNKVTEKGKDVELRCDPISGHTALYWYRQSLGQGLEFLIYFQGNSAPDKSGLPSDRFSAERTGGSVSTLTIQRTQQEDSAVYLCASSLARANEQFFGPGTRLTVL.

The V gene is TRBV2, the J gene TRBJ2-1, with 7 bases fitting TRBD2. Per germline, CDR1 SNHLY and CDR2 FYNNEI. V shed 4 bases, J shed 9 bases, and the junction held 9 bases outside the gene matches. There are 14 residues in the CDR3. CDR3: CASSGTSGTREQFF. Written as DNA, the CDR3 is TGTGCCAGCAGTGGGACTAGTGGTACCCGTGAGCAGTTCTTC.

The rearrangement links TRBV20-1 to TRBJ2-3, with TRBD1 matching 7 bases. The length of the CDR3 is 15 residues. J lost 6 bases, V lost 3 bases, and 12 bases had no gene match. Germline V gene data show CDR1 as DFQATT and CDR2 as SNEGSKA (reference sequence). DNA for the CDR3: TGCAGTGCTAGTACGTTGACAGGGATTGGGGATACGCAGTATTTT. Residues: CSASTLTGIGDTQYF.

This chain joins TRBV9 and TRBJ1-1; D remains ambiguous. The germline V gene has CDR1 SGDLS and CDR2 YYNGEE. V was clipped by 0 bases and J by 3 bases, with 6 bases between them. This CDR3 is 13 amino acids long. The CDR3 DNA reads as TGTGCCAGCAGCGTAGACACAGACACTGAAGCTTTCTTT. Translating it yields CASSVDTDTEAFF.

The chain joins TRBV2 to TRBJ1-2; 7 bases agree with TRBD1. The CDR3 contains 11 residues. Germline trimming cut 5 bases from V and 11 bases from J; bases unmatched to any gene: 5. Germline CDR1 reads SNHLY; CDR2 reads FYNNEI. DNA of the CDR3: TGTGCCAGCAGTTTTGACAGGGCTTACACCTTC. Amino acids: CASSFDRAYTF. Full variable domain (remainder filled in from reference TRBV2 and TRBJ1-2): EPEVTQTPSHQVTQMGQEVILRCVPISNHLYFYWYRQILGQKVEFLVSFYNNEISEKSEIFDDQFSVERPDGSNFTLKIRSTKLEDSAMYFCASSFDRAYTFGSGTRLTVV.

The chain combines TRBV15 with TRBJ2-1; D assignment may be TRBD1 or TRBD2 (5 bases each). CDR1 and CDR2 from the germline V gene are LNHNV and YYDKDF (reference sequence). The CDR3 has 17 residues. V was shortened by 1 base and J by 0 bases, with 13 bases between the two germline ends. The DNA for the CDR3 is TGTGCCACCAGCAGAGGAGTGGGGGTTTCCTCCTACAATGAGCAGTTCTTC. It encodes CATSRGVGVSSYNEQFF.

Note on this clone: The sample carries other DNA sequences with the same CDR3. This chain uses TRBV2 with TRBJ2-3; D not resolved. The CDR3 length is 11 residues. Trimming cost V 5 bases and J 2 bases, with 2 bases left between them. From germline, CDR1 is SNHLY and CDR2 FYNNEI. DNA of the CDR3: TGTGCCAGCAGTCCCACAGATACGCAGTATTTT. It is translated as CASSPTDTQYF. Using reference TRBV2 and TRBJ2-3 for the parts outside the CDR3, the full variable domain is EPEVTQTPSHQVTQMGQEVILRCVPISNHLYFYWYRQILGQKVEFLVSFYNNEISEKSEIFDDQFSVERPDGSNFTLKIRSTKLEDSAMYFCASSPTDTQYFGPGTRLTVL.

The chain recombines TRBV28 with TRBJ2-1, with 10 bases aligning to TRBD2. CDR1 is MDHEN and CDR2 is SYDVKM in the germline V gene. The CDR3 covers 15 residues. With V trimmed by 5 bases and J by 4 bases, 5 bases remained unmatched. As DNA, the CDR3 is TGTGCCAGCAGTCCCGGACTAGCGGAGTACAATGAGCAGTTCTTC. As protein: CASSPGLAEYNEQFF.

The V call is TRBV29-1, the J call TRBJ2-6; D possibly corresponds to TRBD1 (7 bases). Trimming shortened V by 4 bases and J by 6 bases, and 13 bases separated the two germline ends. The germline V gene encodes CDR1 SQVTM and CDR2 ANQGSEA. The CDR3 length is 14 residues. The chain's CDR3 is CSVVGRGEANVLTF. The CDR3 DNA follows: TGCAGCGTTGTAGGCAGGGGGGAGGCCAACGTCCTGACTTTC.

The chain uses TRBV7-6 and TRBJ1-1; D perhaps matches TRBD1 (6 bases). Looked up from germline, CDR1 is SGHVS and CDR2 is FNYEAQ. V was shortened by 6 bases and J by 0 bases, with 14 bases between the two germline ends. The CDR3 consists of 15 residues. CDR3 sequence reads: CASSPQGFMNTEAFF. In DNA form, the CDR3 reads TGTGCCAGCAGTCCACAGGGTTTCATGAACACTGAAGCTTTCTTT.

This clone was detected a few times. The rearrangement uses TRBV5-1 and TRBJ1-1; perhaps TRBD1 as D (6 bases). The CDR3 is 15 residues long. Trimming shortened V by 6 bases and J by 6 bases, and 21 bases separated the two germline ends. Looked up from germline, CDR1 is SGHRS and CDR2 is YFSETQ. This CDR3 reads CASTFGGGRGPEAFF. CDR3 DNA sequence: TGCGCCAGCACCTTTGGGGGGGGCCGCGGACCTGAAGCTTTCTTT.

V is TRBV6-5 and J is TRBJ1-2; no reliable D call. There are 14 residues in the CDR3. With 0 bases removed from V and 1 base from J, the gap between germline ends came to 6 bases. Germline values: CDR1 MNHEY, CDR2 SVGAGI. CDR3 coding DNA: TGTGCCAGCAGTTACTCGCGGAATAACTATGGCTACACCTTC. As protein: CASSYSRNNYGYTF.

This rearrangement joins TRBV2 to TRBJ1-1, with unresolved D. CDR1 is SNHLY, CDR2 FYNNEI, per germline. Trimming removed 6 bases at V and 0 bases at J, with 14 bases between. The CDR3 is made up of 15 amino acids. The chain's CDR3 is CASSPQVLMNTEAFF. In DNA form, the CDR3 reads TGTGCCAGCAGCCCTCAGGTTCTCATGAACACTGAAGCTTTCTTT.

This chain uses TRBV5-4 with TRBJ2-7, with D possibly called TRBD1 or TRBD2 (5 bases each). The CDR3 length is 13 residues. Trimming shortened V by 1 base and J by 4 bases, and 9 bases separated the two germline ends. CDR1 and CDR2 (germline): SGHNT, YYREEE (reference sequence). The CDR3: CASSLTGTYEQYF. The CDR3 region has the DNA TGTGCCAGCAGCTTGACTGGGACGTACGAGCAGTACTTC.

This sequence joins TRBV11-2 and TRBJ2-3; 11 nucleotides agree with TRBD1. The ends lost 5 bases at V and 4 bases at J; junction bases unmatched: 5. The CDR3 totals 15 residues. CDR1 is SGHAT, CDR2 FQNNGV, per germline. The CDR3: CASSPWTGGADTQYF. The CDR3 bases are TGTGCCAGCAGCCCTTGGACAGGGGGCGCAGATACGCAGTATTTT.

This clone was detected a few times. The chain combines TRBV2 with TRBJ1-5; D remains ambiguous. Germline values: CDR1 SNHLY, CDR2 FYNNEI. The length of the CDR3 is 16 residues. V was clipped by 2 bases and J by 2 bases, with 13 bases between them. CDR3 DNA: TGTGCCAGCAGTGAAACCGCGGGAGCAGGCAATCAGCCCCAGCATTTT. The encoded protein is CASSETAGAGNQPQHF.

The chain joins TRBV4-1 to TRBJ2-3; 7 positions agree with TRBD1. With V trimmed by 4 bases and J by 0 bases, 7 bases remained unmatched. Germline CDR1 is MGHRA and CDR2 is YSYEKL. This CDR3 has 16 amino acids. DNA for the CDR3: TGCGCCAGCAGCCGACAAGGGGGCCTAAGCACAGATACGCAGTATTTT. Its protein product is CASSRQGGLSTDTQYF.

This clone was observed a few times. The identical CDR3 is also encoded by other nucleotide sequences in the sample. The J gene is TRBJ2-2, the V gene TRBV9; D not resolved. This CDR3 is built from 15 residues. CDR1 and CDR2 from the germline V gene are SGDLS and YYNGEE. The V end lost 0 bases, the J end lost 4 bases, and 10 bases lay between the germline ends. The CDR3: CASSVGTVSTGELFF. As DNA, the CDR3 is TGTGCCAGCAGCGTAGGCACAGTATCCACCGGGGAGCTGTTTTTT.

V usage is TRBV11-1 and J usage is TRBJ2-2; D remains ambiguous. Trimming stripped 1 base from V and 4 bases from J, with 7 bases between. From germline, CDR1 is SGHAT and CDR2 FQDESV (reference sequence). CDR3 size: 14 residues. The CDR3 DNA reads as TGTGCCAGCAGCTTAGGTACCAGCACCGGGGAGCTGTTTTTT. Translated, it gives CASSLGTSTGELFF.

This rearrangement joins TRBV19 to TRBJ1-5; D is perhaps TRBD1 (5 bases). This CDR3 has 14 amino acids. Germline V gene sequence: CDR1 LNHDA, CDR2 SQIVND (reference sequence). V gave up 4 bases and J gave up 11 bases, with 18 bases separating them. CDR3 amino acids: CASSNGGWSKSQHF. CDR3 coding DNA: TGTGCCAGTAGTAACGGGGGGTGGAGTAAGTCCCAGCATTTT.

The chain is built from TRBV19 and TRBJ2-2; 8 positions agree with TRBD2. The CDR3 sequence is 14 residues long. Trimming took 3 bases from V and 6 from J; bases not matched to a gene: 3. The germline V gene encodes CDR1 LNHDA and CDR2 SQIVND (reference sequence). The CDR3 nucleotides read TGTGCCAGTAGTATCGGGGGGGGCCCCGGGGAGCTGTTTTTT. Amino acid sequence: CASSIGGGPGELFF.